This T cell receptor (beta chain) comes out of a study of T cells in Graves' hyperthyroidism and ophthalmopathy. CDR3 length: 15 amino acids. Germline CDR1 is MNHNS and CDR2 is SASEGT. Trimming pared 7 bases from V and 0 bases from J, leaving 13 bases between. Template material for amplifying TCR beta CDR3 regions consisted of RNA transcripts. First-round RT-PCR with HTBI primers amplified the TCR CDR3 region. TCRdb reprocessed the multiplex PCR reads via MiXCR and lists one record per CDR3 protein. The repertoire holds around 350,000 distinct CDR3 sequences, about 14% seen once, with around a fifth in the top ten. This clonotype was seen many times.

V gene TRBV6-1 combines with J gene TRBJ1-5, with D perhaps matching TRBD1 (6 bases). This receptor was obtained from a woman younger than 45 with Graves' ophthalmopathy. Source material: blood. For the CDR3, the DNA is TGTGCCAGCATCTACCGGGACAATAGCAATCAGCCCCAGCATTTT. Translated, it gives CASIYRDNSNQPQHF.